This T cell receptor (beta chain) emerged from a study of blood T cell repertoires in COVID-19 (dated by TCRdb to about 2020). Regarding the research as a whole: The collaborator samples originated in the United States, Italy and Spain and spanned the acute and convalescent phases of COVID-19. The prospective study material was composed of cDNA or gDNA derived from T cells, B-cell-depleted T cells, or PBMCs. The dataset comprised deeply sampled blood TCRbeta repertoires from subjects exposed to, actively infected with, or recovered from COVID-19. A freely available public database, intended as a resource for researchers studying the immune response to SARS-CoV-2, is where the repertoires were released. The samples were drawn from two sources: the first 160 participants of the ongoing ImmuneRACE study, and fewer than 1,500 subjects contributed by 6 global collaborators. The sample metadata nearly always contained a de-identified subject ID, COVID-19 status, age in years and sex. Where available, HLA class I and class II types were taken from metadata supplied by the sample provider and were not determined by assay-based typing. Overall results and qualifications from the work: Clinical and demographic metadata were provided uncurated, with the amount varying by source and participant.

Of note for this clone: There is no known antigen for this receptor. Per-nucleotide qualities are absent, and no much larger clonotype sits a single base away.

TCRbeta CDR3 regions were amplified from genomic DNA using the immunoSEQ Assay, a bias-controlled multiplex PCR. The study's processing was this. The number of nucleated cells in each sample was estimated by amplification of reference gene primers within the assay. To quantify the absolute abundance of each unique TCRbeta CDR3 rearrangement, sequence reads were collapsed and filtered. For each sample, productive Simpson clonality was calculated by taking the square root of Simpson's diversity index across productive rearrangements. Drawn from immuneACCESS, this table holds only the in-frame rearrangements with V and J called that TCRdb kept. Clones are partly lost; checked studies trace under half to an unresolved V gene and leave the rest unexplained. The D gene and trimming were derived from the DNA, and the V and J assignments and clone size from that table. For this sample the table gives more than 250,000 clones, of which 80% to 90% were detected only once. The ten most abundant clones make up roughly 5.2% of the sample.

V lost 7 bases and J lost 7 bases; the stretch between them is 9 bases long. The CDR3 goes from the cysteine to the phenylalanine over 10 residues. The CDR3 DNA has 30 bases and is translated from base 1. CDR1 and CDR2 are drawn from the germline V gene (reference sequence): DFQATT, SNEGSKA. In the prospective study, participants were roughly 18 to 100 years old, resided in approximately 22 geographic areas of the United States, and were enrolled through a virtual design. To assign participants to cohorts, the prospective study relied on clinical history that participants themselves reported in a screening survey and a study questionnaire. Recovered participants in ImmuneRACE Cohort 3 were defined by two consecutive negative NP/OP PCR tests, clearance by a healthcare professional, or resolution of symptoms. In the prospective study, mobile phlebotomists collected whole blood, serum and a nasopharyngeal or oropharyngeal swab from each participant. Prospective study participants could optionally give additional blood draws and questionnaires over an approximately two-month period. Prospective study blood samples were shipped either frozen or at room temperature before DNA extraction.

What was sequenced was PBMCs or T cells enriched from blood (not recorded which). This receptor chain uses TRBV20-1 and TRBJ2-3; the D segment cannot be called with confidence. The TCR was taken from a woman aged 25-40 years who had recovered from COVID-19. The encoded CDR3 is CSVVANTQYF. The nucleotide sequence reads TGCAGTGTGGTAGCAAATACGCAGTATTTT.